This entry lists 29 T cell receptor beta chains sequenced from one sample in a study of CD4 T cells in relation to SARS-CoV-2 and coronaviruses. Sequencing used immunoSEQ multiplex PCR; TCRdb keeps in-frame clones, though not all of them. There are approximately 60,000 clones in the sample; about 90% occur only once, and around 0.43% lies in the top ten. The sample consisted of naive CD4+ T cells from PBMCs. As for subset: naive CD4+ T cells isolated by negative enrichment. The receptor set was obtained from an adult with COVID-19.

The CDR3 loop is CASGRSPRGDEQYF. The CDR3, as DNA: TGTGCCAGCGGCAGGTCCCCACGGGGGGACGAGCAGTACTTC. The chain carries TRBV9 and TRBJ2-7, with 7 nucleotides matching TRBD2. The CDR3 is made up of 14 amino acids. Germline values: CDR1 SGDLS, CDR2 YYNGEE. V lost 7 bases to trimming and J lost 5 bases; unmatched junction nucleotides: 12.

The chain is built from TRBV3-1 (or the pseudogene TRBV3-2) and TRBJ2-1, with 10 bases matching TRBD2. CDR3 length: 17 amino acids. Germline V gene lookup returns CDR1 LGHDT and CDR2 YNNKEL (reference sequence). V gave up 3 bases and J gave up 1 base; unmatched junction bases: 6. The CDR3 loop reads CASSQTPLAGSYNEQFF. Here the CDR3 DNA reads TGTGCCAGCAGCCAGACCCCACTAGCGGGATCCTACAATGAGCAGTTCTTC.

The gene calls are TRBV2 and TRBJ2-2, with a tentative D call TRBD1 (6 bases). The CDR3 spans 15 residues. Germline-derived CDR1 and CDR2 are SNHLY and FYNNEI. V lost 5 bases, J lost 1 base, and 11 bases lay in between. CDR3 sequence: CASSNRAWNTGELFF. CDR3 sequence (DNA): TGTGCCAGCAGTAACAGGGCATGGAACACCGGGGAGCTGTTTTTT.

The J gene is TRBJ1-2, the V gene TRBV14; D might be TRBD1 (5 bases). Trimming shortened V by 4 bases and J by 4 bases, and 10 bases separated the two germline ends. The germline V gene has CDR1 SGHDN and CDR2 FVKESK. There are 13 residues in the CDR3. CDR3 sequence: CASSPGYRYGYTF. The CDR3 nucleotides are TGTGCCAGCAGCCCAGGGTATCGCTATGGCTACACCTTC. The full variable domain, its missing parts supplied by reference TRBV14 and TRBJ1-2, is EAGVTQFPSHSVIEKGQTVTLRCDPISGHDNLYWYRRVMGKEIKFLLHFVKESKQDESGMPNNRFLAERTGGTYSTLKVQPAELEDSGVYFCASSPGYRYGYTFGSGTRLTVV.

The rearrangement links TRBV7-3 to TRBJ1-2; 9 positions agree with TRBD1. The CDR3 is 13 residues long. Germline lookup yields CDR1 SGHTA and CDR2 FQGTGA. V dropped 6 bases and J dropped 4; count of bases not matched to a gene: 3. Here the CDR3 DNA reads TGTGCCAGCAGTTCGGGACAGGGCTATGGCTACACCTTC. Translated: CASSSGQGYGYTF. The full variable domain, completed using reference TRBV7-3 and TRBJ1-2, is GAGVSQTPSNKVTEKGKYVELRCDPISGHTALYWYRQSLGQGPEFLIYFQGTGAADDSGLPNDRFFAVRPEGSVSTLKIQRTERGDSAVYLCASSSGQGYGYTFGSGTRLTVV.

This clone was detected only once. The chain is built from TRBV30 and TRBJ2-7; weak D call: TRBD1 (6 bases). The V gene lost 4 bases and the J gene lost 3 bases, with 13 bases spanning the gap. This CDR3 contains 13 residues. Per germline, CDR1 GTSNPN and CDR2 SVGIG (reference sequence). CDR3 coding DNA: TGTGCCTGGAACAGGGCCCAGGGCTACGAGCAGTACTTC. Translation gives CAWNRAQGYEQYF.

The gene calls are TRBV19 and TRBJ1-5; TRBD1 agrees at 11 bases. CDR3 length equals 16 residues. The J segment lost 9 bases and the V segment lost 0 bases, leaving 7 bases of the junction unmatched. CDR1 is LNHDA, CDR2 SQIVND, per germline (reference sequence). CDR3 region: CASSIDMGQGDPPQHF. CDR3 DNA: TGTGCCAGTAGTATAGATATGGGACAGGGGGACCCGCCCCAGCATTTT.

Here the CDR3 DNA reads TGTGCCACCAGTGATTTATTGGACAGAAACACAGATACGCAGTATTTT. This codes for CATSDLLDRNTDTQYF. The chain carries TRBV24-1 and TRBJ2-3; D is possibly TRBD1 (6 bases). There are 16 residues in the CDR3. The ends were cut back, 1 base at V and 2 bases at J, with 12 bases in the middle. The germline V gene has CDR1 KGHDR and CDR2 SFDVKD.

The CDR3 DNA follows: TGTGCCAGCAGCTTGGAAGGGACTAGTGATGAGCAGTTCTTC. Encoded protein: CASSLEGTSDEQFF. The J gene is TRBJ2-1, the V gene TRBV5-4; 8 bases match TRBD2. This CDR3 contains 14 residues. The germline V gene has CDR1 SGHNT and CDR2 YYREEE (reference sequence). The junction had 4 bases not matched to a gene; V was cut back by 0 bases and J by 8 bases.

The chain carries TRBV28 and TRBJ2-7; maybe TRBD2 (6 bases). Trimming cost V 4 bases and J 2 bases, with 18 bases left between them. The CDR3 is 16 residues long. CDR1 MDHEN and CDR2 SYDVKM come from the germline V gene. The CDR3 sequence is CASSSTRGGKPYEQYF. Here the CDR3 DNA reads TGTGCCAGCAGTTCCACCCGGGGCGGGAAACCCTACGAGCAGTACTTC.

The CDR3 sequence: CASSEYGRGTEAFF. The CDR3 DNA reads TGTGCCAGCAGTGAATACGGGCGAGGCACTGAAGCTTTCTTT. This chain connects TRBV2 to TRBJ1-1, with D uncertain. V lost 2 bases and J lost 4, with 11 bases in between. The CDR3 covers 14 residues. Germline V gives CDR1 SNHLY, CDR2 FYNNEI. The full variable domain, its missing parts supplied by reference TRBV2 and TRBJ1-1, is EPEVTQTPSHQVTQMGQEVILRCVPISNHLYFYWYRQILGQKVEFLVSFYNNEISEKSEIFDDQFSVERPDGSNFTLKIRSTKLEDSAMYFCASSEYGRGTEAFFGQGTRLTVV.

The sample holds a few counts of this clone. CDR3 sequence reads: CASSFHAQQGLDEQYF. The DNA of the CDR3 is TGTGCCAGCAGCTTTCACGCTCAACAGGGTCTGGACGAGCAGTACTTC. The V call is TRBV28, the J call TRBJ2-7, with a weak D call TRBD1 (6 bases). The CDR3 is made up of 16 amino acids. In germline, CDR1 is MDHEN, CDR2 SYDVKM. Trimming cost V 6 bases and J 5 bases, with 23 bases left between them.

The genes are TRBV9 and TRBJ2-3; 9 bases agree with TRBD2. V shed 0 bases, J shed 3 bases, and the junction held 17 bases outside the gene matches. The CDR3 contains 20 residues. CDR1 is SGDLS, CDR2 YYNGEE, per germline. CDR3 protein: CASSVVGPIAGGPGTDTQYF. CDR3 nucleotides: TGTGCCAGCAGCGTAGTTGGCCCGATCGCGGGAGGGCCGGGAACAGATACGCAGTATTTT.

The V and J genes are TRBV7-2 and TRBJ2-7; D uncertain. Germline CDR1 SGHTA, CDR2 FQGNSA. The length of the CDR3 is 12 residues. Deletions cut 5 bases from V and 6 bases from J, with 11 bases between. The CDR3 reads CASSSREIEQYF. CDR3 nucleotide sequence: TGTGCCAGCAGCAGCCGTGAGATCGAGCAGTACTTC.

This chain links TRBV18 with TRBJ1-2; the D gene is possibly TRBD1 (5 bases). V gave up 1 base and J gave up 0 bases, with 9 bases separating them. This CDR3 is built from 15 residues. In germline, CDR1 is KGHSH, CDR2 LQKENI. The DNA for the CDR3 is TGTGCCAGCTCACCACGACAGAGTCCTAACTATGGCTACACCTTC. Translation gives CASSPRQSPNYGYTF.

This chain joins TRBV7-2 and TRBJ2-7, with D perhaps matching TRBD2 (5 bases). The germline V gene encodes CDR1 SGHTA and CDR2 FQGNSA. V dropped 10 bases and J dropped 0 bases, with 16 bases sitting between them. The CDR3 runs 14 residues. CDR3 in DNA: TGTGCCACCGCCCCCGGGGTCAGCTCCTACGAGCAGTACTTC. Its translation is CATAPGVSSYEQYF.

The CDR3 sequence is CAWSAPGTSRTYEQYF. The CDR3 DNA is TGTGCCTGGAGTGCACCCGGGACTAGCAGGACCTACGAGCAGTACTTC. The chain joins TRBV30 to TRBJ2-7; 9 positions agree with TRBD2. This CDR3 comprises 16 residues. J lost 2 bases, V lost 1 base, and 9 bases had no gene match. Germline CDR1 reads GTSNPN; CDR2 reads SVGIG (reference sequence).

The chain uses TRBV11-2 and TRBJ2-1; 7 nucleotides align to TRBD2. J was trimmed by 4 bases and V by 0 bases; bases with no gene match: 3. Germline CDR1 reads SGHAT; CDR2 reads FQNNGV. The CDR3 has 15 residues. CDR3 nucleotide sequence: TGTGCCAGCAGCTTAGATCGGCGGGAGTACAATGAGCAGTTCTTC. It is translated as CASSLDRREYNEQFF.

The genes are TRBV7-9 and TRBJ2-3; 8 positions match TRBD2. CDR1 SEHNR and CDR2 FQNEAQ come from the germline V gene (reference sequence). The CDR3 length is 16 residues. Unmatched junction bases numbered 9, after V lost 5 bases and J lost 2 bases. For the CDR3, the DNA is TGTGCCAGCAGCGCCCGGACTAGCAGCGACACAGATACGCAGTATTTT. It specifies CASSARTSSDTDTQYF.

V is TRBV5-6 and J is TRBJ2-7, with a weak D call TRBD1 (7 bases). V was clipped by 4 bases and J by 5 bases, with 19 bases between them. CDR3 size: 15 residues. CDR1 is SGHDT and CDR2 is YYEEEE in the germline V gene. CDR3 DNA sequence: TGTGCCAGCAGCCCCCGGACAGGAGGGTCCCACGAGCAGTACTTC. This codes for CASSPRTGGSHEQYF.

The J gene is TRBJ1-2, the V gene TRBV4-1; D is uncertain. CDR1 is MGHRA, CDR2 YSYEKL, per germline. CDR3 size: 14 residues. Trimming stripped 1 base from V and 8 bases from J, with 14 bases between. The CDR3 reads CASSQVRDSLGYTF. In nucleotides, the CDR3 is TGCGCCAGCAGCCAAGTACGTGATTCGCTGGGCTACACCTTC.

V and J are TRBV7-8 and TRBJ1-6, with D tentatively TRBD1 (6 bases). The CDR3 runs 13 residues. V gave up 4 bases and J gave up 12 bases, with 13 bases separating them. Germline V gene data show CDR1 as SGHVS and CDR2 as FQNEAQ. In nucleotides, the CDR3 is TGTGCCAGCAGCTCACAACAGGGAGGACCCCTCCACTTT. This sequence encodes CASSSQQGGPLHF. Combining the CDR3 with reference TRBV7-8 and TRBJ1-6 gives the whole variable domain GAGVSQSPRYKVAKRGQDVALRCDPISGHVSLFWYQQALGQGPEFLTYFQNEAQLDKSGLPSDRFFAERPEGSVSTLKIQRTQQEDSAVYLCASSSQQGGPLHFGNGTRLTVT.

CDR3 amino acids: CASSVDRSEEQFF. DNA for the CDR3: TGTGCCAGCAGCGTGGACAGGTCAGAGGAGCAGTTCTTC. The chain carries TRBV7-8 and TRBJ2-1, with 7 positions matching TRBD1. The germline V gene encodes CDR1 SGHVS and CDR2 FQNEAQ. The junction had 8 bases not matched to a gene; V was cut back by 5 bases and J by 10 bases. CDR3 length: 13 residues. The full variable domain, rest sourced from reference TRBV7-8 and TRBJ2-1, is GAGVSQSPRYKVAKRGQDVALRCDPISGHVSLFWYQQALGQGPEFLTYFQNEAQLDKSGLPSDRFFAERPEGSVSTLKIQRTQQEDSAVYLCASSVDRSEEQFFGPGTRLTVL.

This clone has a handful of counts. The chain couples TRBV2 to TRBJ1-2; D might be TRBD1 (6 bases). Germline CDR1 reads SNHLY; CDR2 reads FYNNEI. This CDR3 is 13 amino acids long. V lost 5 bases to trimming and J lost 5 bases, with 12 bases between them. The CDR3 spells CASSLRQEYGYTF. Here the CDR3 DNA reads TGTGCCAGCAGTCTACGACAGGAGTATGGCTACACCTTC.

The J gene is TRBJ2-7, the V gene TRBV6-5; D could derive from TRBD1 or TRBD2 (5 bases each). V was pared by 8 bases and J by 8 bases, with 16 bases between. CDR1 MNHEY and CDR2 SVGAGI come from the germline V gene. The CDR3 sequence is 12 residues long. The CDR3 region is CASGTQEIKQYF. The CDR3 region has the DNA TGTGCCAGCGGGACCCAAGAAATAAAGCAGTACTTC.

V is TRBV9 and J is TRBJ1-3; no firm D call. Germline V gene sequence: CDR1 SGDLS, CDR2 YYNGEE. Trimming took off 0 bases at V and 4 bases at J, with 5 bases between the two ends. The CDR3 runs to 13 residues. The CDR3, as DNA: TGTGCCAGCAGCGTAGTCGGAGGAAACACCATATATTTT. Encoded protein: CASSVVGGNTIYF.

The V and J genes are TRBV6-5 and TRBJ2-3, with D hard to call. Germline lookup yields CDR1 MNHEY and CDR2 SVGAGI. This CDR3 contains 11 residues. The V end lost 6 bases, the J end lost 5 bases, and 6 bases lay between the germline ends. In DNA form, the CDR3 reads TGTGCCAGCAGGCGAGGAGATACGCAGTATTTT. This codes for CASRRGDTQYF.

The chain employs TRBV9 and TRBJ2-7; TRBD2 might be the D (5 bases). Trimming took off 2 bases at V and 3 bases at J, with 21 bases between the two ends. CDR3 size: 17 residues. Germline V gives CDR1 SGDLS, CDR2 YYNGEE. The CDR3 DNA follows: TGTGCCAGCAGCGTCTCGTCTAGCCCGACAAGTTTCTACGAGCAGTACTTC. Its translation is CASSVSSSPTSFYEQYF.

CDR3 DNA: TGTGCCAGTAGTATGAGACAGGGGGTTGGGGCCGGGGAGCTGTTTTTT. Translation: CASSMRQGVGAGELFF. V is TRBV19 and J is TRBJ2-2; 9 positions match TRBD1. The V and J ends lost 3 bases and 6 bases, in that order; junction bases with no gene match: 8. This CDR3 contains 16 residues. Looked up from germline, CDR1 is LNHDA and CDR2 is SQIVND (reference sequence).